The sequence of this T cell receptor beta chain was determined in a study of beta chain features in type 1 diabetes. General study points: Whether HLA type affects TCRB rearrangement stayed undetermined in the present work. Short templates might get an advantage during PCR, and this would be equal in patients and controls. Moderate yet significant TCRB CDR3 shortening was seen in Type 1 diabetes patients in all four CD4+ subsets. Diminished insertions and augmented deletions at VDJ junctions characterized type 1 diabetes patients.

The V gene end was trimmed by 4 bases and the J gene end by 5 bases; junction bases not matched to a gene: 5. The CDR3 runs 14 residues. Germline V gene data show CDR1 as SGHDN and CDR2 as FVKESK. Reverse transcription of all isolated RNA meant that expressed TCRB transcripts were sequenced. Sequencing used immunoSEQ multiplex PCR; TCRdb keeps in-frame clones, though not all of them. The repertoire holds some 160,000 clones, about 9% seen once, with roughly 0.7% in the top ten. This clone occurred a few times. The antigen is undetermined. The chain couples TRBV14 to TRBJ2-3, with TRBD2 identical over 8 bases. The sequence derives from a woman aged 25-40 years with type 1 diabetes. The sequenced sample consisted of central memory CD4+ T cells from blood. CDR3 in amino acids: CASSPAGVLDTQYF. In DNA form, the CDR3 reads TGTGCCAGCAGCCCAGCGGGAGTTCTAGATACGCAGTATTTT.